The sample holds a few counts of the clone carrying this TCR beta chain. The assay was immunoSEQ multiplex PCR, and TCRdb's table has in-frame clones only and misses some. The sample comprises about 98,000 clones, roughly 92% of which are singletons, and around 1.9% rests with the top ten. This specimen belongs to a study of blood T cell repertoires in COVID-19. The overall study: From T cells, B-cell-depleted T cells, or PBMCs came the material, which was cDNA or gDNA.

The CDR3 is 12 amino acids. V lost 8 bases and J 7 bases, leaving 14 bases between the germline ends. The genes are TRBV12-3 or TRBV12-4 and TRBJ1-2; D is possibly TRBD1 (5 bases). Sequencing was carried out using peripheral blood. The sequence was obtained from a woman aged 50 to 60 with COVID-19, enrolled during active disease. CDR3 amino acids: CASHGGTFGYTF. The CDR3 DNA sequence: TGTGCCAGCCACGGGGGGACGTTTGGCTACACCTTC.